This TCR beta chain appears in the sequencing data of a study of control samples from healthy donors and cancer patients. Using immunoSEQ multiplex PCR, the repertoire was profiled, and TCRdb retains in-frame clones only, with some absent. This repertoire shows about 130,000 clones, around 92% found once; its top ten account for approximately 0.57%. The V and J ends lost 1 base and 4 bases respectively, with 2 bases between them. Germline CDR1 and CDR2: MGHDK and SYGVNS. There are 12 residues in the CDR3. Sequenced sample: PBMCs. The chain uses TRBV25-1 and TRBJ2-1; no reliable D call. This TCR was sampled from an elderly man with head and neck cancer. In DNA, the CDR3 is TGTGCCAGCAGTGAATTATACAATGAGCAGTTCTTC. Protein: CASSELYNEQFF.